This passage covers 25 T cell receptor beta chains from one sample sequenced in a study of vaccination and CD4 T cells after COVID-19. The Oncomine TCR Beta short-read assay was applied to DNA of cultured CD4+ T cells. TCRdb reprocessed the PCR reads via MiXCR and lists one record per CDR3 protein. The sample shows about 21,000 distinct CDR3 sequences, 60% to 75% of them seen only once. This sample's treatment: approximately nine-day PBMC culture with coronavirus spike peptide pools or control peptides (ViraFEST assay). Their specific antigens are unknown. The source material was CD4+ T cells from blood, cultured in vitro. The origin of the receptors is a human donor who had recovered from COVID-19.

This clonotype was detected a few times. As DNA, the CDR3 is TGCAGTGCTGAGGGGGCGGCCGGAAACACCATATATTTT. This encodes CSAEGAAGNTIYF. V usage is TRBV20-1 and J usage is TRBJ1-3, with 7 bases fitting TRBD1. CDR3 length: 13 residues. Germline V CDR1 and CDR2: DFQATT, SNEGSKA (reference sequence). V gave up 5 bases and J gave up 4 bases; unmatched junction bases: 5.

The chain couples TRBV7-9 to TRBJ1-5; D uncertain. Germline V gene lookup returns CDR1 SEHNR and CDR2 FQNEAQ (reference sequence). Trimming pared 2 bases from V and 4 bases from J, leaving 9 bases between. The CDR3 contains 14 residues. For the CDR3, the DNA is TGTGCCAGCAGCTTATCCATGGGAAATCAGCCCCAGCATTTT. Translated, it gives CASSLSMGNQPQHF. The variable domain in full, with the rest retrieved from reference TRBV7-9 and TRBJ1-5, is DTGVSQNPRHKITKRGQNVTFRCDPISEHNRLYWYRQTLGQGPEFLTYFQNEAQLEKSRLLSDRFSAERPKGSFSTLEIQRTEQGDSAMYLCASSLSMGNQPQHFGDGTRLSIL.

V gene TRBV7-2 combines with J gene TRBJ1-1; D not resolved. Trimming cost V 0 bases and J 3 bases, with 8 bases left between them. Germline V gene data show CDR1 as SGHTA and CDR2 as FQGNSA. CDR3 length equals 14 residues. As DNA, the CDR3 is TGTGCCAGCAGCTTAGCCGGAGTCGACACTGAAGCTTTCTTT. Encoded protein: CASSLAGVDTEAFF.

The chain has TRBV7-9 and TRBJ2-5, with a possible D match to TRBD2 (7 bases). CDR1 and CDR2 (germline): SEHNR, FQNEAQ (reference sequence). The V end was cut by 0 bases, the J end by 5 bases, with 10 bases between. This CDR3 spans 14 amino acids. CDR3 in amino acids: CASSLARGGETQYF. The CDR3 DNA reads as TGTGCCAGCAGCTTAGCCAGGGGAGGGGAGACCCAGTACTTC.

This chain joins TRBV5-1 and TRBJ1-5, with D unclear. V lost 3 bases and J lost 1, with 11 bases in between. Germline V gene lookup returns CDR1 SGHRS and CDR2 YFSETQ. The CDR3 is 15 amino acids. CDR3: CASSSIGGSNQPQHF. The DNA of the CDR3 is TGCGCCAGCAGCTCCATCGGTGGGAGCAATCAGCCCCAGCATTTT.

This clonotype was detected a few times. The chain uses TRBV11-2 and TRBJ1-5; 7 bases are shared with TRBD1. Germline lookup yields CDR1 SGHAT and CDR2 FQNNGV. Trimming took 5 bases from V and 3 from J; bases not matched to a gene: 4. The CDR3 totals 14 residues. CDR3 nucleotides: TGTGCCAGCAGCCGGGGACAGAACAATCAGCCCCAGCATTTT. Translated: CASSRGQNNQPQHF.

This chain uses TRBV5-4 with TRBJ2-3, with 7 bases lining up with TRBD1. The CDR3 contains 15 residues. Per the germline V gene, CDR1 is SGHNT and CDR2 is YYREEE (reference sequence). With V trimmed by 0 bases and J by 2 bases, 3 bases remained unmatched. CDR3 sequence reads: CASSLGRGITDTQYF. CDR3 coding DNA: TGTGCCAGCAGCTTGGGCAGGGGGATCACAGATACGCAGTATTTT.

This chain links TRBV4-3 with TRBJ2-4; D is perhaps TRBD1 (6 bases). The CDR3 covers 13 residues. V was pared by 4 bases and J by 8 bases, with 12 bases between. Looked up from germline, CDR1 is LGHNA and CDR2 is YSLEER. The CDR3 loop reads CASSRTALDIQYF. DNA for the CDR3: TGCGCCAGCAGCCGGACAGCCTTGGACATTCAGTACTTC.

The chain has TRBV5-1 and TRBJ1-6; D uncertain. CDR3 size: 15 residues. V was cut by 0 bases and J by 7 bases, with 11 bases left in between. Per germline, CDR1 SGHRS and CDR2 YFSETQ. The CDR3 sequence is CASSLGAANNSPLHF. CDR3 bases: TGCGCCAGCAGCTTGGGGGCAGCTAACAATTCACCCCTCCACTTT.

CDR3: CASSQGAISNQPQHF. The CDR3 DNA reads TGCGCCAGCAGCCAAGGCGCGATTAGCAATCAGCCCCAGCATTTT. This chain links TRBV4-3 with TRBJ1-5; D is unclear. Trimming took 1 base from V and 0 from J, leaving 7 bases between them. Per the germline V gene, CDR1 is LGHNA and CDR2 is YSLEER. The CDR3 has 15 residues.

There are a few counts of this clonotype. This chain joins TRBV20-1 and TRBJ2-2, with 14 bases identical to TRBD2. Germline values: CDR1 DFQATT, CDR2 SNEGSKA (reference sequence). V trimming: 1 base; J trimming: 0 bases; junction bases outside the gene matches: 1. The CDR3 consists of 17 residues. The CDR3 DNA is TGCAGTGCTAGAGGGACTAGCGGGAGGACGAACACCGGGGAGCTGTTTTTT. This encodes CSARGTSGRTNTGELFF.

This clonotype was seen once. The chain employs TRBV6-1 and TRBJ2-1, with 7 bases identical to TRBD1. CDR1 is MNHNS and CDR2 is SASEGT in the germline V gene. The ends lost 7 bases at V and 8 bases at J; junction bases unmatched: 8. The CDR3 is 13 residues long. The CDR3 coding sequence is TGTGCCAGCAAAGACAGGGTGGCGGATGAGCAGTTCTTC. It is translated as CASKDRVADEQFF.

The rearrangement uses TRBV6-1 and TRBJ2-3, with 14 bases lining up with TRBD2. This CDR3 comprises 16 residues. Germline values: CDR1 MNHNS, CDR2 SASEGT. Trimming removed 7 bases from V and 5 bases from J; junction bases left unmatched: 8. The CDR3 DNA follows: TGTGCCAGCAAGGGGAGACTAGCGGGAGGGTTAGATACGCAGTATTTT. Amino acids: CASKGRLAGGLDTQYF.

The chain uses TRBV6-2 or TRBV6-3 and TRBJ2-7; 7 nucleotides match TRBD2. Losses at the gene ends were 9 bases for V and 2 bases for J; bases not matched to a gene: 13. The germline V gene has CDR1 MNHEY and CDR2 SVGEGT. CDR3 length equals 15 residues. CDR3 loop: CASDKEGRGTYEQYF. For the CDR3, the DNA is TGTGCCAGTGACAAGGAGGGGAGGGGAACCTACGAGCAGTACTTC.

This sequence joins TRBV21-1 and TRBJ2-4; TRBD1 is taken as the D call from the table, unchecked against the DNA. TRBV21-1 is classified as a pseudogene. This CDR3 comprises 14 residues. CDR3 in DNA: TGTGCCGGCTATAGTGGGGCGGCCAAAAACATTCAGTACTTC. As protein: CAGYSGAAKNIQYF.

The chain joins TRBV20-1 to TRBJ1-5; D not certain. Germline V lookup: CDR1 DFQATT, CDR2 SNEGSKA (reference sequence). Trimming removed 6 bases at V and 2 bases at J, with 11 bases between. CDR3 length: 13 amino acids. CDR3: CSAGWGGNQPQHF. The CDR3 nucleotides read TGCAGTGCCGGGTGGGGAGGCAATCAGCCCCAGCATTTT.

CDR3: CASSRPTGLSGNTIYF. The CDR3 DNA reads as TGTGCCAGCAGCCGACCCACAGGCCTCTCTGGAAACACCATATATTTT. This rearrangement joins TRBV2 to TRBJ1-3, with a possible D match to TRBD1 (5 bases). Germline V gene data show CDR1 as SNHLY and CDR2 as FYNNEI. This CDR3 has 16 amino acids. V was clipped by 6 bases and J by 0 bases, with 15 bases between them.

The CDR3 spells CASSYILGGNSPLHF. In DNA form, the CDR3 reads TGTGCCAGCAGTTACATATTGGGGGGGAATTCACCCCTCCACTTT. This chain connects TRBV6-5 to TRBJ1-6; a weak D match, TRBD1 (5 bases). The CDR3 runs to 15 residues. V lost 2 bases, J lost 7 bases, and 12 bases lay in between. Germline V gene sequence: CDR1 MNHEY, CDR2 SVGAGI.

The chain carries TRBV6-2 or TRBV6-3 and TRBJ1-6, with 7 nucleotides matching TRBD1. Trimming at V came to 6 bases and at J to 9 bases, leaving 11 bases not matched to a gene. Germline V CDR1 and CDR2: MNHEY, SVGEGT. This CDR3 has 15 residues. The CDR3: CASRPVDRESSPLHF. As DNA, the CDR3 is TGTGCCAGCAGACCTGTCGACAGGGAAAGTTCACCCCTCCACTTT.

The J gene is TRBJ2-7, the V gene TRBV30; tentative D call: TRBD1 (6 bases). Germline V gives CDR1 GTSNPN, CDR2 SVGIG (reference sequence). V lost 2 bases, J lost 9 bases, and 14 bases lay in between. This CDR3 contains 12 residues. CDR3 sequence: CAWSPTEQGQYF. In DNA, the CDR3 is TGTGCCTGGAGTCCAACCGAACAGGGGCAGTACTTC.

The rearrangement links TRBV6-5 to TRBJ1-1; 8 bases line up with TRBD1. Germline assignment: CDR1 MNHEY and CDR2 SVGAGI. This CDR3 has 15 amino acids. Trimming took 2 bases from V and 1 from J; bases not matched to a gene: 3. The CDR3 loop is CASSYPTGGNTEAFF. The CDR3 region has the DNA TGTGCCAGCAGTTACCCTACAGGGGGGAACACTGAAGCTTTCTTT.

The gene calls are TRBV20-1 and TRBJ2-5; 7 bases match TRBD2. Losses at the gene ends were 6 bases for V and 4 bases for J; bases not matched to a gene: 14. CDR3 length equals 15 residues. Looked up from germline, CDR1 is DFQATT and CDR2 is SNEGSKA (reference sequence). The CDR3 sequence: CSADWRERSGETQYF. As DNA, the CDR3 is TGCAGTGCGGACTGGCGGGAGCGGTCGGGAGAGACCCAGTACTTC.

The CDR3 nucleotides are TGTGCCAGCAGCCCGACTAGTGGTTCCTACGAGCAGTACTTC. Encoded protein: CASSPTSGSYEQYF. The chain uses TRBV7-3 and TRBJ2-7, with D possibly being TRBD2 (6 bases). Per the germline V gene, CDR1 is SGHTA and CDR2 is FQGTGA. This CDR3 comprises 14 residues. Trimming pared 5 bases from V and 1 base from J, leaving 12 bases between.

The CDR3 nucleotides read TGTGCCAGCAGTCGATTAGCGGTACAAGAGACCCAGTACTTC. Amino acids: CASSRLAVQETQYF. The chain couples TRBV6-2 or TRBV6-3 to TRBJ2-5; perhaps TRBD2 as D (6 bases). Germline V gene lookup returns CDR1 MNHEY and CDR2 SVGEGT. The CDR3 sequence is 14 residues long. V gave up 5 bases and J gave up 2 bases, with 12 bases separating them.

V usage is TRBV20-1 and J usage is TRBJ1-1, with unresolved D. Germline-derived CDR1 and CDR2 are DFQATT and SNEGSKA (reference sequence). V lost 1 base and J lost 0, with 6 bases in between. The CDR3 runs to 13 residues. In DNA form, the CDR3 reads TGCAGTGCTAGAGGGACCCTGAACACTGAAGCTTTCTTT. As protein: CSARGTLNTEAFF.